Listed below are T cell receptor beta chains from one sample, sequenced in a study of siplizumab effects on memory and regulatory T cells. The data were produced by immunoSEQ multiplex PCR, yet TCRdb's version contains in-frame clones alone and is incomplete. Here the sample spans around 100,000 clones, over 90% being singletons. The sample was non-Treg CD4+ T cells sorted from blood. Receptors were obtained from a human donor in good health. CDR3s include the opening cysteine and the closing phenylalanine or tryptophan. The D gene is left open where the match is weak. Size is omitted from some rows. Given values are once, few, many or a class for expanded clones.

D gene	V gene	clone size	J gene	CDR3 protein	CDR3 DNA
.	TRBV20-1	.	TRBJ2-5	CSARLETQYF	TGCAGTGCTAGGCTTGAGACCCAGTACTTC
TRBD1	TRBV14	.	TRBJ1-2	CASSGGTGFTYGYTF	TGTGCCAGCAGCGGTGGGACAGGGTTTACCTATGGCTACACCTTC
.	TRBV6-5	.	TRBJ1-1	CASSYTGRTEAFF	TGTGCCAGCAGTTACACGGGGAGGACTGAAGCTTTCTTT
.	TRBV2	.	TRBJ2-7	CASSEPRGQSYEQYF	TGTGCCAGCAGTGAACCCCGCGGGCAGTCCTACGAGCAGTACTTC
TRBD1	TRBV2	.	TRBJ1-3	CASSKAGQGNTIYF	TGTGCCAGCAGTAAGGCGGGACAGGGAAACACCATATATTTT
.	TRBV11-1	.	TRBJ1-1	CASSLRRTENTEAFF	TGTGCCAGCAGCCTTCGTAGGACGGAGAACACTGAAGCTTTCTTT
.	TRBV6-5	.	TRBJ2-3	CASSYSGRYTDTQYF	TGTGCCAGCAGTTACTCAGGACGATACACAGATACGCAGTATTTT
TRBD1	TRBV15	.	TRBJ1-2	CATSRDRAPGGSYGYTF	TGTGCCACCAGCAGAGATCGGGCCCCAGGGGGTAGCTATGGCTACACCTTC
.	TRBV30	.	TRBJ2-5	CAWRNIGHRETQYF	TGTGCCTGGAGAAACATCGGGCACCGAGAGACCCAGTACTTC
TRBD2	TRBV5-4	.	TRBJ2-5	CASSLAGGRETQYF	TGTGCCAGCAGCTTGGCGGGAGGTCGGGAGACCCAGTACTTC
.	TRBV7-9	.	TRBJ2-3	CASSLVVGAGTDTQYF	TGTGCCAGCAGCTTAGTGGTCGGTGCGGGCACAGATACGCAGTATTTT
TRBD1	TRBV6-1	.	TRBJ1-1	CASSADRFGTEAFF	TGTGCCAGCAGTGCGGACAGGTTTGGCACTGAAGCTTTCTTT
TRBD2	TRBV4-1	.	TRBJ2-3	CASSQMTSGTDTQYF	TGCGCCAGCAGCCAAATGACTAGCGGCACAGATACGCAGTATTTT
.	TRBV19	.	TRBJ1-5	CASSNFGTPQPQHF	TGTGCCAGTAGCAACTTCGGGACACCCCAGCCCCAGCATTTT
TRBD1	TRBV5-1	.	TRBJ1-2	CASSWGQASYGYTF	TGCGCCAGCAGCTGGGGACAGGCCTCCTATGGCTACACCTTC
.	TRBV5-1	.	TRBJ2-7	CASSLTDLGNEQYF	TGCGCCAGCAGCCTGACAGATCTCGGGAACGAGCAGTACTTC
.	TRBV5-1	.	TRBJ2-5	CASSQSPGLETQYF	TGCGCCAGCAGCCAGTCCCCGGGGCTAGAGACCCAGTACTTC
.	TRBV9	.	TRBJ2-3	CASSATTGSQDTQYF	TGTGCCAGCAGCGCAACTACAGGGTCGCAAGATACGCAGTATTTT
TRBD1	TRBV11-2	.	TRBJ2-1	CASRGQGRSYNEQFF	TGTGCCAGCAGAGGACAGGGGAGGTCCTACAATGAGCAGTTCTTC
.	TRBV6-6	.	TRBJ2-1	CASTDPGASANEQFF	TGTGCCAGCACCGACCCAGGGGCGTCTGCGAATGAGCAGTTCTTC
TRBD2	TRBV4-1	.	TRBJ2-7	CASRSSGRKDEQYF	TGCGCCAGCAGGTCTAGCGGGAGGAAGGACGAGCAGTACTTC
TRBD1	TRBV12-5	.	TRBJ2-2	CASQSGTDTGELFF	TGTGCTAGCCAGTCCGGGACAGATACCGGGGAGCTGTTTTTT
TRBD1	TRBV27	.	TRBJ2-1	CASSLWKGAPARNNEQFF	TGTGCCAGCAGTTTATGGAAGGGGGCCCCGGCCAGGAACAATGAGCAGTTCTTC
TRBD1	TRBV4-2	.	TRBJ1-4	CASSRNRGREKLFF	TGTGCCAGCAGCCGGAACAGGGGGCGAGAAAAACTGTTTTTT
.	TRBV2	.	TRBJ2-1	CATKNRALINEQFF	TGTGCCACCAAGAATAGGGCGTTGATCAATGAGCAGTTCTTC
.	TRBV27	.	TRBJ2-7	CASSLEGRGWDEQHF	TGTGCCAGCAGTTTAGAGGGCAGGGGATGGGACGAGCAGCACTTC
.	TRBV18	once	TRBJ1-3	CASSVRGNSGNTIYF	TGTGCCAGCTCAGTCAGGGGTAACTCTGGAAACACCATATATTTT
.	TRBV5-1	.	TRBJ2-7	CASSLDGSNYEQYF	TGCGCCAGCAGCTTAGACGGGAGTAACTACGAGCAGTACTTC